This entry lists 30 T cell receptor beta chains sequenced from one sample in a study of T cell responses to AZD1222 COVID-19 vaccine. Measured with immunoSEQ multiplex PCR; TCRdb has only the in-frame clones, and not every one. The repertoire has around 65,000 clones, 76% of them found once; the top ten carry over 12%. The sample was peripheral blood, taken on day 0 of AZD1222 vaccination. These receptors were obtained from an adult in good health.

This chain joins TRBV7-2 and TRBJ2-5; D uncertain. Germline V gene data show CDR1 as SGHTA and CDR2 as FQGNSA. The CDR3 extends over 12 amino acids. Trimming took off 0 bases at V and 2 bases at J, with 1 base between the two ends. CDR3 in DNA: TGTGCCAGCAGCTTAGCGCAAGAGACCCAGTACTTC. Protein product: CASSLAQETQYF.

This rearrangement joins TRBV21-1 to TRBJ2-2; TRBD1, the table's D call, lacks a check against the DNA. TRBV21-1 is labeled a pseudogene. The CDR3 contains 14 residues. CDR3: CASSYVGAPGELFF. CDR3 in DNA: TGTGCCAGCAGCTATGTAGGGGCCCCCGGGGAGCTGTTTTTT.

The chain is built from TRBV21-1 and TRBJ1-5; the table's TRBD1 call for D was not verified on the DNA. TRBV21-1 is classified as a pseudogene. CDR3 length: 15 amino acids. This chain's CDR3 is CASSRTGVDNQPQHF. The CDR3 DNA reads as TGTGCCAGCAGCAGGACAGGGGTCGATAATCAGCCCCAGCATTTT.

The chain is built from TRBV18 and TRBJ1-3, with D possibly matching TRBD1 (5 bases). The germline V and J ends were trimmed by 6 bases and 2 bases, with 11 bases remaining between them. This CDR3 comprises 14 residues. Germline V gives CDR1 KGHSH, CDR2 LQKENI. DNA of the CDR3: TGTGCCAGCTCTCTTCAGGGTACTGGAAACACCATATATTTT. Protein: CASSLQGTGNTIYF.

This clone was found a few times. CDR3 DNA sequence: TGTGCCAGCAGCCACGGGTGGGAGCAGTACTTC. Protein: CASSHGWEQYF. V and J are TRBV14 and TRBJ2-7; D gene unclear. This CDR3 is built from 11 residues. V dropped 3 bases and J dropped 7 bases, with 7 bases sitting between them. Germline-derived CDR1 and CDR2 are SGHDN and FVKESK.

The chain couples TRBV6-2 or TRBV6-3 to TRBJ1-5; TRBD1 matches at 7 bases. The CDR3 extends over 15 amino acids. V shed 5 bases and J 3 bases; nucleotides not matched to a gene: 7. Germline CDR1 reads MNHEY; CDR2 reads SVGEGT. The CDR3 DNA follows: TGTGCCAGCAGTCTCGAGACAGGGTTCAATCAGCCCCAGCATTTT. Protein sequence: CASSLETGFNQPQHF.

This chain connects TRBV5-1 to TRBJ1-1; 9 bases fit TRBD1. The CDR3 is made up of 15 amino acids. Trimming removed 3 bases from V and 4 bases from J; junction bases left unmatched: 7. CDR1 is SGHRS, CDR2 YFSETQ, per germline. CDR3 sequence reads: CASSSGTGQGTEAFF. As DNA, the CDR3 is TGCGCCAGCAGCTCCGGGACAGGGCAGGGCACTGAAGCTTTCTTT.

CDR3 bases: TGTGCCAGCAGCTTGGGACAGGGGGCGAGGTCACCCCTCCACTTT. Translation gives CASSLGQGARSPLHF. The chain links TRBV7-9 to TRBJ1-6; TRBD1 matches 12 bases. The CDR3 totals 15 residues. Germline V gene lookup returns CDR1 SEHNR and CDR2 FQNEAQ (reference sequence). After removal of 3 bases from V and 10 bases from J, the junction contained 4 bases not matched to a gene.

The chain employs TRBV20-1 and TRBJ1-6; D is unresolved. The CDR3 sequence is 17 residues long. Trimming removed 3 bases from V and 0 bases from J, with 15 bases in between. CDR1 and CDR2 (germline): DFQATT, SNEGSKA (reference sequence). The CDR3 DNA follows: TGCAGTGCTAGTCCGGAGGCCCCCAGCTCCTATAATTCACCCCTCCACTTT. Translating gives CSASPEAPSSYNSPLHF.

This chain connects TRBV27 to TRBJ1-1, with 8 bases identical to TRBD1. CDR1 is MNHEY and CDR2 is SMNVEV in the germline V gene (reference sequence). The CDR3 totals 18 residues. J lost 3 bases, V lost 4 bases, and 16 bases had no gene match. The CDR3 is CASSSLRTGYPPYTEAFF. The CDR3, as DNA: TGTGCCAGCAGTTCTCTCCGGACAGGGTATCCTCCTTACACTGAAGCTTTCTTT.

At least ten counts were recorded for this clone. CDR3 nucleotides: TGTGCCAGCAGTTCCCGGAAAAATAGCGGGCAGCCCCAGCATTTT. Its translation is CASSSRKNSGQPQHF. The chain recombines TRBV28 with TRBJ1-5; D remains ambiguous. From germline, CDR1 is MDHEN and CDR2 SYDVKM. The CDR3 covers 15 residues. V lost 4 bases and J 7 bases, leaving 17 bases between the germline ends.

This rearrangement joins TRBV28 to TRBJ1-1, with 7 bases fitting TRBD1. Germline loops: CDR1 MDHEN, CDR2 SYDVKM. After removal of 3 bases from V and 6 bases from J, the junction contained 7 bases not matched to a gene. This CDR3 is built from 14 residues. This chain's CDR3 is CASSLGQPGAEAFF. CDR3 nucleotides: TGTGCCAGCAGTTTGGGACAGCCTGGGGCTGAAGCTTTCTTT.

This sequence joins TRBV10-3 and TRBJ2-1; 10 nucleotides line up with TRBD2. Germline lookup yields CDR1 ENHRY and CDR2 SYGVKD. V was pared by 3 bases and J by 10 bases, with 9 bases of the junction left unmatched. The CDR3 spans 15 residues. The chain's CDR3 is CAISDRAGGPGEQFF. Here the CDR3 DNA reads TGTGCCATCAGTGACCGAGCGGGGGGGCCTGGAGAGCAGTTCTTC.

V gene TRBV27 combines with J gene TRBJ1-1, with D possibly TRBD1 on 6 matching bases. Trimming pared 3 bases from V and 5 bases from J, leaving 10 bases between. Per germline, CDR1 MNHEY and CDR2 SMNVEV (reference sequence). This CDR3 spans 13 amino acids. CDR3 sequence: CASSFRGETEAFF. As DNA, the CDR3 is TGTGCCAGCAGTTTTAGGGGGGAGACTGAAGCTTTCTTT.

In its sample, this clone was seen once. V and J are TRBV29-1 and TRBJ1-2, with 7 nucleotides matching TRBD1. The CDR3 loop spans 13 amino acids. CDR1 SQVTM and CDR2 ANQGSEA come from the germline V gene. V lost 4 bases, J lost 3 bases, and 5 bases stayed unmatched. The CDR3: CSVGQGGDYGYTF. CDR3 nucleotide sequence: TGCAGCGTTGGTCAGGGGGGCGACTATGGCTACACCTTC. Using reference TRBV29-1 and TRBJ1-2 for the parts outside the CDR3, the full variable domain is SAVISQKPSRDICQRGTSLTIQCQVDSQVTMMFWYRQQPGQSLTLIATANQGSEATYESGFVIDKFPISRPNLTFSTLTVSNMSPEDSSIYLCSVGQGGDYGYTFGSGTRLTVV.

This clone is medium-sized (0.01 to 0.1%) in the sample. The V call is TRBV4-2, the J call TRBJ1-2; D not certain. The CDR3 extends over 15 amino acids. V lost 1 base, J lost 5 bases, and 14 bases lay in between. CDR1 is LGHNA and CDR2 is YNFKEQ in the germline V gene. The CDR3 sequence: CASSQGIGPGYGYTF. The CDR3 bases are TGTGCCAGCAGCCAAGGGATTGGGCCCGGGTATGGCTACACCTTC.

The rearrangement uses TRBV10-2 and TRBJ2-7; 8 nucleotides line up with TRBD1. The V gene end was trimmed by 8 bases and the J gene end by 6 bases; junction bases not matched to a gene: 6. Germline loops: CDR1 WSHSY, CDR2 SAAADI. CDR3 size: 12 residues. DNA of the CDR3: TGCGCCAGCGGAGCAGGGGGCTCCGAGCAGTACTTC. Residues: CASGAGGSEQYF.

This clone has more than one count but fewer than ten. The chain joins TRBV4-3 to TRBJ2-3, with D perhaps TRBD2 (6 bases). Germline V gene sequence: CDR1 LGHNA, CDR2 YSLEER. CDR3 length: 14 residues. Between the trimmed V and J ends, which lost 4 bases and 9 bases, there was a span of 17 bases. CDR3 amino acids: CASSPLEGGRTQYF. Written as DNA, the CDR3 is TGCGCCAGCAGCCCCTTGGAGGGAGGACGGACGCAGTATTTT.

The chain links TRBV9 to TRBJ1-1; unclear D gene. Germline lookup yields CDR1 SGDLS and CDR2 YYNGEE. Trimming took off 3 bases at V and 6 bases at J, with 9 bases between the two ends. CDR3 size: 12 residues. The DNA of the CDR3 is TGTGCCAGCAGCGCGGGAGGGTCTGAAGCTTTCTTT. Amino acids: CASSAGGSEAFF.

The CDR3 DNA is TGTGCCACCACGGGACTAGCGGTTAACACCGGGGAGCTGTTTTTT. As protein: CATTGLAVNTGELFF. V gene TRBV10-3 combines with J gene TRBJ2-2, with 11 bases fitting TRBD2. V lost 10 bases and J lost 2; bases outside the gene matches: 6. Germline V gene lookup returns CDR1 ENHRY and CDR2 SYGVKD. This CDR3 is 15 amino acids long.

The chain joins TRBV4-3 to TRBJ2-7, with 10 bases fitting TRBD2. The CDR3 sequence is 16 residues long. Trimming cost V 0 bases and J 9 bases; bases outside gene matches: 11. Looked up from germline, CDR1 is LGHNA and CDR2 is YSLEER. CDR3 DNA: TGCGCCAGCAGCCAAGATCTAGCGGGGGCCCTTTTAAGGCAGTACTTC. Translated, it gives CASSQDLAGALLRQYF.

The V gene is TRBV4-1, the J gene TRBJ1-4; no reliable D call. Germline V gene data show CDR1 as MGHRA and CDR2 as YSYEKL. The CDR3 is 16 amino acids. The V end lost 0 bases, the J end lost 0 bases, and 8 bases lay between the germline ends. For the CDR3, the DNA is TGCGCCAGCAGCCAAGATCTACCCACAACTAATGAAAAACTGTTTTTT. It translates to CASSQDLPTTNEKLFF.

The CDR3 DNA sequence: TGTGCCAGCAGTGAGGCGGCCTCCTATAATTCACCCCTCCACTTT. Translating gives CASSEAASYNSPLHF. The chain joins TRBV2 to TRBJ1-6; the D is unclear. V was shortened by 3 bases and J by 0 bases, with 6 bases between the two germline ends. Germline assignment: CDR1 SNHLY and CDR2 FYNNEI. The CDR3 spans 15 residues.

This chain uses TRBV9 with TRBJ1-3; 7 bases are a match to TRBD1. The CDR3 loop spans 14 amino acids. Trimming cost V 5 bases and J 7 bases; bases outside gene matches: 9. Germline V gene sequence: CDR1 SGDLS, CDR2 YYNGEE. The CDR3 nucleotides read TGTGCCAGCAGTCGGGACAGAGCCGTTAACACCATATATTTT. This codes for CASSRDRAVNTIYF.

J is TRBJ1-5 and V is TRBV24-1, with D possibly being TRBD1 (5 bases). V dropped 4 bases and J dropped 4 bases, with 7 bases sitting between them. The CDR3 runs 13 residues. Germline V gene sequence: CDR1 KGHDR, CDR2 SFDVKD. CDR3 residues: CATSEAGNQPQHF. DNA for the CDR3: TGTGCCACCAGTGAGGCAGGGAATCAGCCCCAGCATTTT.

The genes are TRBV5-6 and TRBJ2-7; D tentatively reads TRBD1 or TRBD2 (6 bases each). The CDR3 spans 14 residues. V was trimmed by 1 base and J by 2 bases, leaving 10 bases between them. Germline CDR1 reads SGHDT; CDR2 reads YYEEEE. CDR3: CASSLYGGAYEQYF. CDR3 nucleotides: TGTGCCAGCAGCTTGTACGGGGGCGCCTACGAGCAGTACTTC.

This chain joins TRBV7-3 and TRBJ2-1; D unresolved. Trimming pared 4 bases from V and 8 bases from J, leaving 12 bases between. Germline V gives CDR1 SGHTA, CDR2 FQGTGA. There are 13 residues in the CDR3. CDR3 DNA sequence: TGTGCCAGCAGCTCCGACGGTGGTTATGAGCAGTTCTTC. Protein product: CASSSDGGYEQFF.

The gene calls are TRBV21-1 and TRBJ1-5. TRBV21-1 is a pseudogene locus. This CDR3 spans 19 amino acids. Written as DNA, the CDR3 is TGTGCCAGCAAGCCTAATCCATCGGGGATCGGGGATAGCAATCAGCCCCAGCATTTT. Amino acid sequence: CASKPNPSGIGDSNQPQHF.

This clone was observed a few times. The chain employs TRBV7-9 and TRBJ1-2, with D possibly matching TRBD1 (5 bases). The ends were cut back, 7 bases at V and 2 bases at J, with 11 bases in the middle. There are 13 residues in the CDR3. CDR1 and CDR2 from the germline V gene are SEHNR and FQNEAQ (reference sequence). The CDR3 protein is CASTLQENYGYTF. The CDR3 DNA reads TGTGCCAGCACTTTACAGGAGAACTATGGCTACACCTTC.

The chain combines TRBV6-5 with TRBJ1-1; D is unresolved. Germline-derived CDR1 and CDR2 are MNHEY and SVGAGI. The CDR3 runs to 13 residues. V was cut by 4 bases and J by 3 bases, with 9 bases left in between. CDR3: CASSSDSDTEAFF. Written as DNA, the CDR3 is TGTGCCAGCAGTTCCGACTCCGACACTGAAGCTTTCTTT.